This TCR beta chain was documented in a study of radiotherapy plus CTLA-4 blockade in lung cancer listed by TCRdb under 2018. Regarding the research as a whole: Among enrolled patients, about 17% had an objective response and roughly 33% reached disease control.

Overall results and qualifications from the work: Early dynamic changes in blood T cell clones, together with increased serum interferon-beta after radiation, were reported as the strongest predictors of response. TCR clones derived from tumors expanded in peripheral blood after treatment with radiotherapy and ipilimumab.

Focal radiation therapy combined with CTLA-4 blockade (ipilimumab) was tested in patients with chemo-refractory metastatic non-small-cell lung cancer. The germline V end is reduced by 0 bases and the J end by 2 bases; junction bases left unmatched: 4. Based on the germline V gene, the CDR1 and CDR2 sequences are SGHRS and YFSETQ. Counted from cysteine to phenylalanine, this CDR3 has 15 amino acids. Only the CDR3 region is kept as DNA, spanning 45 bases read in frame from base 1. Library prep was done by the immunoSEQ multiplex PCR assay. In its TCRdb copy, this immuneACCESS table keeps in-frame sequences only and misses some clones. Where compared with another copy, unresolved V genes explain less than half of these, and the others have no known cause. This sample has 20,000 to 25,000 clones in its table, and roughly 70% of those were observed once. Jointly, the top ten make up about 3% of the sample.

With respect to this clone: Its binding antigen is unknown. Base qualities are missing; no much larger clone stands one base away.

Recombination connected TRBV5-1 to TRBJ2-5; 7 nucleotides in the junction match TRBD1. The sequences come from peripheral blood, collected from a patient treated with radiotherapy plus ipilimumab. The receptor was derived from a human donor with non-small cell lung cancer whose response to radiotherapy plus ipilimumab could not be evaluated. The CDR3 is CASSLAGTDQETQYF. The DNA sequence is TGCGCCAGCAGCTTGGCCGGGACAGATCAAGAGACCCAGTACTTC.